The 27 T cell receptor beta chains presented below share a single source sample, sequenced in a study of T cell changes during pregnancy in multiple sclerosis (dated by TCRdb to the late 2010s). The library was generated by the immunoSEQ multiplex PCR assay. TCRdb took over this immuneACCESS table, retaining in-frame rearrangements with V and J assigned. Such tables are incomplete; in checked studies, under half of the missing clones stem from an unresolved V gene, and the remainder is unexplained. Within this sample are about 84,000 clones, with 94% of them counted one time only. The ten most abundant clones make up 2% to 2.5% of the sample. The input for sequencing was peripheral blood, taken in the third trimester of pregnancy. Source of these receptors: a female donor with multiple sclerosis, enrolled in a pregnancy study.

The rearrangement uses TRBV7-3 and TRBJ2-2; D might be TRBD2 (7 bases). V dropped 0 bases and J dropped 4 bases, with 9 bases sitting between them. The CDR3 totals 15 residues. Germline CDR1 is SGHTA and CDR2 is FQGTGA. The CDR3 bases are TGTGCCAGCAGCTTAACAGGGGGGGGCACCGGGGAGCTGTTTTTT. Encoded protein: CASSLTGGGTGELFF. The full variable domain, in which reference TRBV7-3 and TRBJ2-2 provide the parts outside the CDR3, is GAGVSQTPSNKVTEKGKYVELRCDPISGHTALYWYRQSLGQGPEFLIYFQGTGAADDSGLPNDRFFAVRPEGSVSTLKIQRTERGDSAVYLCASSLTGGGTGELFFGEGSRLTVL.

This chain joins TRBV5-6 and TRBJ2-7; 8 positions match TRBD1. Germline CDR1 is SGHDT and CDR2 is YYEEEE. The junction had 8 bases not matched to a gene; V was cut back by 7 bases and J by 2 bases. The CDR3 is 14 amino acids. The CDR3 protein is CASLLTGVPYEQYF. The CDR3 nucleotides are TGTGCCAGCTTGTTGACAGGGGTGCCCTACGAGCAGTACTTC.

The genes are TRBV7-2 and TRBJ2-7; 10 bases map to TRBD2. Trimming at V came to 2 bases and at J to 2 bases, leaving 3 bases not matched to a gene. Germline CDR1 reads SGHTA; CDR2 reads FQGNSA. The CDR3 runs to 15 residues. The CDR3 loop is CASSLRLAGAYEQYF. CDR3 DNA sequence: TGTGCCAGCAGCTTAAGACTAGCGGGCGCCTACGAGCAGTACTTC.

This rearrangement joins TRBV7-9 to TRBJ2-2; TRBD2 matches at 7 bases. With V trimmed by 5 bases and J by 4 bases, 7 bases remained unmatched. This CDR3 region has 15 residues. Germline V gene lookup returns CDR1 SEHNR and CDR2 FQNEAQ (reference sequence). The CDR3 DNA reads TGTGCCAGCAGCCGGACTAGGGTCCTCACCGGGGAGCTGTTTTTT. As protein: CASSRTRVLTGELFF. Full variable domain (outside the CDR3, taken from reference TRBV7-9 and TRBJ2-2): DTGVSQNPRHKITKRGQNVTFRCDPISEHNRLYWYRQTLGQGPEFLTYFQNEAQLEKSRLLSDRFSAERPKGSFSTLEIQRTEQGDSAMYLCASSRTRVLTGELFFGEGSRLTVL.

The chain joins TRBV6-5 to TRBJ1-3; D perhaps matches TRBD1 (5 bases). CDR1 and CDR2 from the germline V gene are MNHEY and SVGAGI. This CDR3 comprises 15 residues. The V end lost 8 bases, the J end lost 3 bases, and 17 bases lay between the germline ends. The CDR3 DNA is TGTGCCAGCGCATTACCAGGGAAGGGTGGAAACACCATATATTTT. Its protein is CASALPGKGGNTIYF.

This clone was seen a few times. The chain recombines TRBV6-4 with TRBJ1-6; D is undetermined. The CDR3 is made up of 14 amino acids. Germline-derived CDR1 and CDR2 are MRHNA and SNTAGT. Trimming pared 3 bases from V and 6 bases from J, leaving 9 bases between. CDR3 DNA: TGTGCCAGCAGTGAGGGCGGGCTTAATTCACCCCTCCACTTT. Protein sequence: CASSEGGLNSPLHF.

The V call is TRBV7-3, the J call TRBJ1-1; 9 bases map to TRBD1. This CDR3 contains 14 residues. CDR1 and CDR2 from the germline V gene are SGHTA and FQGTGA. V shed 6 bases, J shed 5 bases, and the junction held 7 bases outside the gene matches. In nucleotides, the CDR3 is TGTGCCAGCAGAGAACAGGGGGCTAATACTGAAGCTTTCTTT. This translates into CASREQGANTEAFF.

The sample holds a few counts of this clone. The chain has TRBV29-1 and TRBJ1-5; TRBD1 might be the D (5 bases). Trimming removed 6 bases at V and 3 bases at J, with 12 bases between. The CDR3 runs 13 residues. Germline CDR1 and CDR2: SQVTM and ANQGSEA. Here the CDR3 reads CSVRGGDNQPQHF. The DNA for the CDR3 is TGCAGCGTGAGGGGAGGGGACAATCAGCCCCAGCATTTT.

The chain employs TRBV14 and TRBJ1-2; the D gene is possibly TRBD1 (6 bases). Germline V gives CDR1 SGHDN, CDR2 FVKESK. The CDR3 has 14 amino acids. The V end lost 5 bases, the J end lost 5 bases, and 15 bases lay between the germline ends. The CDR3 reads CASSSGQASYGYTF. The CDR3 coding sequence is TGTGCCAGCAGCTCGGGACAAGCATCTTATGGCTACACCTTC.

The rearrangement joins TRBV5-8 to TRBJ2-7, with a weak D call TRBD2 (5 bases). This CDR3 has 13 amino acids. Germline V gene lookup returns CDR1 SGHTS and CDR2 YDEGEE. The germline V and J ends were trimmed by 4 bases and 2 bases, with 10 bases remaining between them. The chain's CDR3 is CASSPTGAYEQYF. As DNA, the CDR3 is TGTGCCAGCAGCCCGACCGGGGCCTACGAGCAGTACTTC.

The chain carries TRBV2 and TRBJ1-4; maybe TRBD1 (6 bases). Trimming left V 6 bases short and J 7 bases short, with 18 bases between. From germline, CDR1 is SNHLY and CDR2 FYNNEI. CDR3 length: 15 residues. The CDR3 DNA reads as TGTGCCAGCAGCCCTCAGGGGAGGGCTAGTGAAAAACTGTTTTTT. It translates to CASSPQGRASEKLFF.

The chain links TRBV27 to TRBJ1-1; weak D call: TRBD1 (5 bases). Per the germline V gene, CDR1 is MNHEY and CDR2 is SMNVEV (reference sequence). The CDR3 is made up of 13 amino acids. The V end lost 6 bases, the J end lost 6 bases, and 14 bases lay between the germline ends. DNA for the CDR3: TGTGCCAGCAGCCGTATGGGGCGGCCTGAAGCTTTCTTT. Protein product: CASSRMGRPEAFF.

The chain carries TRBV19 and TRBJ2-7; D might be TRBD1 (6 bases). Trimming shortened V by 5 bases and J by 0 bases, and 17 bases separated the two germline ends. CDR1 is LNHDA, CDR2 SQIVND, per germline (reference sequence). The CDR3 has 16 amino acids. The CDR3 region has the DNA TGTGCCAGTAGTGCTTACCGGGACAAGAGCTCCTACGAGCAGTACTTC. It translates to CASSAYRDKSSYEQYF.

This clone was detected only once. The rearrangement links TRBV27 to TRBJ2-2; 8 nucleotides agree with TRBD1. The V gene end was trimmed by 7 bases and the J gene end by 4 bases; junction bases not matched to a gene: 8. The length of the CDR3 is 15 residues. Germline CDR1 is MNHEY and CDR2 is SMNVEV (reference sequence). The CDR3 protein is CASIQTGVVTGELFF. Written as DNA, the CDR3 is TGTGCCAGCATCCAGACAGGGGTCGTCACCGGGGAGCTGTTTTTT.

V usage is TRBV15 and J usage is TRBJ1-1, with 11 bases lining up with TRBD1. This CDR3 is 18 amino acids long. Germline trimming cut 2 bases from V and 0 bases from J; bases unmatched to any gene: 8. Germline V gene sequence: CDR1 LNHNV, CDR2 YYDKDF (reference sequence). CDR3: CATSRTGGTGGMNTEAFF. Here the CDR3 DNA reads TGTGCCACCAGCAGAACCGGGGGGACAGGGGGGATGAACACTGAAGCTTTCTTT.

The CDR3 loop is CASSLKQGVPDTQYF. The DNA for the CDR3 is TGTGCCAGCAGCTTGAAGCAGGGGGTCCCGGATACGCAGTATTTT. The rearrangement joins TRBV5-4 to TRBJ2-3, with TRBD1 matching 7 bases. CDR3 length: 15 residues. V shed 1 base and J 6 bases; nucleotides not matched to a gene: 8. Germline CDR1 and CDR2: SGHNT and YYREEE (reference sequence).

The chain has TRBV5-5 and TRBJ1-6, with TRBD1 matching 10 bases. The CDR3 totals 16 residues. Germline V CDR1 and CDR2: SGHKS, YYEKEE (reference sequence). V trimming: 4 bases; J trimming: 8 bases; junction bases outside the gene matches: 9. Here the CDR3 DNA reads TGTGCCAGCAGCGGCGTTCCGGGACAGGGGTATTCACCCCTCCACTTT. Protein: CASSGVPGQGYSPLHF.

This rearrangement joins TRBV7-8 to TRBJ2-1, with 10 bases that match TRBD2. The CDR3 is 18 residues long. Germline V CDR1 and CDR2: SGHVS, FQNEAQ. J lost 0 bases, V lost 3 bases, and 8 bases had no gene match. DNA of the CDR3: TGTGCCAGCAGCTTCGAACTAGCGGGGCTAAGCTCCTACAATGAGCAGTTCTTC. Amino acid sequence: CASSFELAGLSSYNEQFF.

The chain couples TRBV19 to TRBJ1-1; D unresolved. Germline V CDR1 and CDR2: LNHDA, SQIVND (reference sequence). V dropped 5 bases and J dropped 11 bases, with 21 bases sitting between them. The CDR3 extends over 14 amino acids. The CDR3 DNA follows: TGTGCCAGTAGTTCCCCGGGGTCCCCTGGATTTGCTTTCTTT. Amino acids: CASSSPGSPGFAFF.

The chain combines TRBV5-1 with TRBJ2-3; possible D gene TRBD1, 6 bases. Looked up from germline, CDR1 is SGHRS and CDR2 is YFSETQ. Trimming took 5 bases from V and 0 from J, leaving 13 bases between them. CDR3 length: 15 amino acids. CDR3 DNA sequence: TGCGCCAGCAGACCTTCAGGGGCAAGCACAGATACGCAGTATTTT. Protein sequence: CASRPSGASTDTQYF.

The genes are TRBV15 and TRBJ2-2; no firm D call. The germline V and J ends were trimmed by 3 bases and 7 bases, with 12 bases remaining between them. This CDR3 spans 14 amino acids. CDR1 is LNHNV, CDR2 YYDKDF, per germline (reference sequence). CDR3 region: CATSRVKAGGELFF. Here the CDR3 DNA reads TGTGCCACCAGCAGGGTTAAAGCTGGCGGGGAGCTGTTTTTT.

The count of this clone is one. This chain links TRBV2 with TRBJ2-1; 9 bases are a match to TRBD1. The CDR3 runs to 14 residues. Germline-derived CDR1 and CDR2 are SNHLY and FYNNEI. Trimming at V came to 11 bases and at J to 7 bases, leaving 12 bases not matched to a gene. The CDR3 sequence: CAYTRDRDGNEQFF. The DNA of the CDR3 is TGTGCCTACACCCGGGACAGGGATGGGAATGAGCAGTTCTTC.

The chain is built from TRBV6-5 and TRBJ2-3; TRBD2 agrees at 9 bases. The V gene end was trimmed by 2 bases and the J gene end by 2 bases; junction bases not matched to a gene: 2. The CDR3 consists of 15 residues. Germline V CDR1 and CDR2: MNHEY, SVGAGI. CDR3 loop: CASSYGGGVTDTQYF. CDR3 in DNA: TGTGCCAGCAGTTACGGCGGGGGGGTCACAGATACGCAGTATTTT.

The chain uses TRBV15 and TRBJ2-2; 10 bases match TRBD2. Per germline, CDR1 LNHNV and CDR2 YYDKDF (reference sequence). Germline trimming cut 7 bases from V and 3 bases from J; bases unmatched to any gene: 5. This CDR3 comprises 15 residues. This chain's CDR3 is CATNSGGPHTGELFF. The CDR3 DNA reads TGTGCCACCAATAGCGGGGGGCCGCACACCGGGGAGCTGTTTTTT.

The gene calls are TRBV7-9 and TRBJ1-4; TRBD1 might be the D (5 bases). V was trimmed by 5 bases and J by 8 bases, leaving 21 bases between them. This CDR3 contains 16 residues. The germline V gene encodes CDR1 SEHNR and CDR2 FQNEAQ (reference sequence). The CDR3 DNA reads TGTGCCAGCAGCCCAAGGGACTCCGGCATAAGGGAAAAACTGTTTTTT. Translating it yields CASSPRDSGIREKLFF.

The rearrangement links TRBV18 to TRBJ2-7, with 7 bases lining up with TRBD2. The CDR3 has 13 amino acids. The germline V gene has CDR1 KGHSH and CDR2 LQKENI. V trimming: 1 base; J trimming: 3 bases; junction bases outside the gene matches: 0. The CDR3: CASSPRGGYEQYF. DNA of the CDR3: TGTGCCAGCTCACCACGCGGGGGCTACGAGCAGTACTTC.

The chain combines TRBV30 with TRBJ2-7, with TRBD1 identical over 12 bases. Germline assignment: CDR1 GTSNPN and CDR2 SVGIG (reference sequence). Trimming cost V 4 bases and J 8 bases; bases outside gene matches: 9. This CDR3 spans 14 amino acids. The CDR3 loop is CAWMRVGQGAKQYF. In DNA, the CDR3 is TGTGCCTGGATGCGCGTGGGACAGGGGGCGAAGCAGTACTTC.